The clone carrying this TCR beta chain was detected only once. The antigen remains undetermined. Each sample had two DNA replicates, approximately 0.49 ug blood or around 1.6 ug tissue. This table comes from immunoSEQ multiplex PCR, and its TCRdb copy is limited to in-frame clones, with some not included. The sample holds approximately 20,000 clones, 83% seen once. This sample was taken from a study of early stage breast cancer tumors. Study-level background: About 80% of the 16 invasive tumors were ER+, PR+ and HER2-. The ER+/PR+/HER2- tumors included eight ductal and a few lobular carcinomas.

Study-wide findings and caveats: Compared with adjacent normal breast, tumors showed about 2.5-fold denser, more clonal T cells.

Trimming took 3 bases from V and 7 from J; bases not matched to a gene: 2. CDR1 is SGHTA, CDR2 FQGTGA, per germline. This CDR3 spans 14 amino acids. This receptor was identified in a person in their 70s with breast cancer. Sequenced material: blood. The chain combines TRBV7-3 with TRBJ2-3, with 12 bases matching TRBD2. The CDR3 bases are TGTGCCAGCAGCTTTCTAGCGGGGGGGAATACGCAGTATTTT. Residues: CASSFLAGGNTQYF.